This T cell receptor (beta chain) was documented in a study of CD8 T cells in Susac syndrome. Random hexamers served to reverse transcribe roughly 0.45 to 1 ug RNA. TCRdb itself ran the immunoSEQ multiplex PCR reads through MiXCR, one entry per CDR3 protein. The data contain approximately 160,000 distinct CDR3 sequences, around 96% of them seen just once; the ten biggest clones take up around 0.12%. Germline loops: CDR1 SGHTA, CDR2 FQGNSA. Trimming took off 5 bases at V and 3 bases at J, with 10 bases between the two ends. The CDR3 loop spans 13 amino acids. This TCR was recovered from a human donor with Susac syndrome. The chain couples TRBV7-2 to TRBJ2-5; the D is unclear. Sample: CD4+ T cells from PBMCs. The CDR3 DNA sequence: TGTGCCAGCAGCATCCAGACGAAAGAGACCCAGTACTTC. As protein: CASSIQTKETQYF.